This entry concerns a single T cell receptor (beta chain). The antigen is undetermined. The sample belongs to a study of PD-1 blockade in classical Hodgkin lymphoma. Clones were read by immunoSEQ multiplex PCR, and TCRdb kept only the in-frame ones, dropping some. Of roughly 150,000 clones in the sample, 78% are singletons; the top ten hold 7.5% to 9.5%. Findings and limits, study-wide: Although disease activity or prior therapy may be involved, causes of the repertoire differences remain undefined. When nivolumab was started under 1 year after ASCT, patients were excluded.

Autologous stem cell transplantation was followed by relapse in every patient, and brentuximab vedotin exposure varied. CDR1 is SGHRS, CDR2 YFSETQ, per germline. V lost 0 bases, J lost 5 bases, and 12 bases lay in between. The CDR3 contains 16 residues. This specimen consisted of peripheral blood mononuclear cells (PBMCs), obtained before the second cycle of nivolumab. The sequence was collected from a human donor with classical Hodgkin lymphoma. J is TRBJ1-6 and V is TRBV5-1; D perhaps matches TRBD1 (5 bases). The CDR3: CASSLEGTQNNSPLHF. The CDR3 DNA reads as TGCGCCAGCAGCTTGGAAGGGACCCAAAATAATTCACCCCTCCACTTT. Combining the CDR3 with reference TRBV5-1 and TRBJ1-6 gives the whole variable domain KAGVTQTPRYLIKTRGQQVTLSCSPISGHRSVSWYQQTPGQGLQFLFEYFSETQRNKGNFPGRFSGRQFSNSRSEMNVSTLELGDSALYLCASSLEGTQNNSPLHFGNGTRLTVT.